This T cell receptor (beta chain) is from a study of blood T cells in healthy people across ages. A second PCR of about 7 to 12 cycles used a sample-barcoded 5' primer and a J-beta primer mix. The authors tagged each cDNA molecule using a template-switch adaptor with 12 random nucleotides. Each CDR3 protein is one row after TCRdb ran MiXCR on the 5' RACE reads. The sample consists of more than 900,000 distinct CDR3 sequences, around 29% of them appearing once. This clonotype was counted between two and nine times. The junction shows a germline mismatch at one end, possibly a read error. The CDR3 loop spans 13 amino acids. From germline, CDR1 is LNHNV and CDR2 YYDKDF (reference sequence). This same sample was also taken into another study, of T cells of mothers and their children. Turning to that study: More than five children and their three healthy Caucasian mothers were the donors. For related and unrelated pairs alike, thymic selection shapes TCR recombination output similarly. With unrelated pairs as the comparison, related mother-child pairs had a slightly higher overlap that was not significant.

The chain joins TRBV15 to TRBJ2-7; tentatively, D is TRBD1 or TRBD2 (5 bases each). This TCR derives from a middle-aged woman in good health. Material for sequencing was blood. This CDR3 is CATSRDYGDERYF. CDR3 nucleotide sequence: TGTGCCACCAGCAGAGATTACGGGGACGAGCGGTACTTC.